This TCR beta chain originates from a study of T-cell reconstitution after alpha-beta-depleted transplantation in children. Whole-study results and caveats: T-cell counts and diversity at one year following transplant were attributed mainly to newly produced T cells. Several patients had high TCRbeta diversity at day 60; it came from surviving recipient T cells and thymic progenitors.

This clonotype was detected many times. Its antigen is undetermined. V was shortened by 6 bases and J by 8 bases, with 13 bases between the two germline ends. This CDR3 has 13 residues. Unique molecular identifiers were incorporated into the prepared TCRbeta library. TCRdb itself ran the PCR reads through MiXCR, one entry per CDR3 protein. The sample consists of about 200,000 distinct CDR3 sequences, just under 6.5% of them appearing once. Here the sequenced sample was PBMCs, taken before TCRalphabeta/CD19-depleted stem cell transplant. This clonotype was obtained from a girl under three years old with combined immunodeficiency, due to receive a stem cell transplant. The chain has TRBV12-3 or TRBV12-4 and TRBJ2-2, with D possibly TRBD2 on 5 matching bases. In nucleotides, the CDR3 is TGTGCCAGCAGCCCGGGATTCTTGGGGGAGCTGTTTTTT. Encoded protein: CASSPGFLGELFF.